These 15 T cell receptor beta chains were all obtained from the same sample, sequenced in a study of blood T cell repertoires in COVID-19. The assay was immunoSEQ multiplex PCR, and TCRdb's table has in-frame clones only and misses some. The data contain some 140,000 clones, 75% to 85% of them seen just once; the ten biggest clones take up less than 5%. Material for sequencing was peripheral blood. These receptors came from a woman in her 70s with COVID-19, enrolled during active disease.

Written as DNA, the CDR3 is TGTGCCAGCAGCCCCCAGGGGGCGGCGTTCTATGGCTACACCTTC. Its translation is CASSPQGAAFYGYTF. This sequence joins TRBV3-1 (or the pseudogene TRBV3-2) and TRBJ1-2, with 8 nucleotides matching TRBD1. CDR1 is LGHDT and CDR2 is YNNKEL in the germline V gene (reference sequence). The CDR3 extends over 15 amino acids. After removal of 4 bases from V and 4 bases from J, the junction contained 8 bases not matched to a gene.

The table lists this clone with a few counts. CDR3 nucleotides: TGCAGCGTTGTGGGGAGAACAACTAATGAAAAACTGTTTTTT. Its translation is CSVVGRTTNEKLFF. This sequence joins TRBV29-1 and TRBJ1-4; D not resolved. CDR1 and CDR2 (germline): SQVTM, ANQGSEA. The CDR3 is 14 amino acids. The germline V and J ends were trimmed by 4 bases and 0 bases, with 9 bases remaining between them.

V and J are TRBV2 and TRBJ1-4, with 8 bases aligning to TRBD1. Germline V gene lookup returns CDR1 SNHLY and CDR2 FYNNEI. There are 17 residues in the CDR3. J was trimmed by 5 bases and V by 6 bases; bases with no gene match: 14. CDR3 loop: CASRTAPQGARNEKLFF. As DNA, the CDR3 is TGTGCCAGCAGAACCGCACCTCAGGGGGCGCGAAATGAAAAACTGTTTTTT.

The V and J genes are TRBV15 and TRBJ2-1; D is undetermined. V was shortened by 3 bases and J by 0 bases, with 21 bases between the two germline ends. The CDR3 contains 19 residues. Germline CDR1 LNHNV, CDR2 YYDKDF (reference sequence). The CDR3 DNA reads as TGTGCCACCAGCAGCGAATATAAACGCGCGCAAAGCTCCTACAATGAGCAGTTCTTC. Amino acid sequence: CATSSEYKRAQSSYNEQFF.

This chain connects TRBV14 to TRBJ1-2, with a weak D call TRBD1 (6 bases). The V and J ends lost 3 bases and 4 bases respectively, with 6 bases between them. Germline V gene data show CDR1 as SGHDN and CDR2 as FVKESK. CDR3 length: 12 residues. The CDR3 sequence is CASSQGAYGYTF. CDR3 in DNA: TGTGCCAGCAGCCAGGGGGCCTATGGCTACACCTTC.

In this sample, this clone turned up a few times. Written as DNA, the CDR3 is TGTGCCAGCAGCCATGGCGGGGGGAGTCCGCAGTATTTT. Translated: CASSHGGGSPQYF. This chain uses TRBV3-1 (or the pseudogene TRBV3-2) with TRBJ2-3; 8 bases agree with TRBD2. The germline V gene has CDR1 LGHDT and CDR2 YNNKEL (reference sequence). J was trimmed by 10 bases and V by 3 bases; bases with no gene match: 6. The CDR3 is 13 residues long.

J is TRBJ1-1 and V is TRBV3-1 (or the pseudogene TRBV3-2); D uncertain. This CDR3 spans 14 amino acids. V lost 2 bases to trimming and J lost 6 bases, with 13 bases between them. The germline V gene encodes CDR1 LGHDT and CDR2 YNNKEL (reference sequence). CDR3 nucleotides: TGTGCCAGCAGCCAACCCGGAGCTGTTTCTGAAGCTTTCTTT. Residues: CASSQPGAVSEAFF.

This clone was recorded once. This chain connects TRBV9 to TRBJ2-7; 9 nucleotides align to TRBD2. V lost 0 bases, J lost 2 bases, and 6 bases stayed unmatched. This CDR3 has 16 amino acids. The germline CDR1 and CDR2 sequences are SGDLS and YYNGEE. The CDR3 bases are TGTGCCAGCAGCGTAGATAGCGGGGGCACGCCCTACGAGCAGTACTTC. This sequence encodes CASSVDSGGTPYEQYF.

The V call is TRBV30, the J call TRBJ2-7, with D possibly being TRBD1 (6 bases). The CDR3 has 12 amino acids. In germline, CDR1 is GTSNPN, CDR2 SVGIG (reference sequence). As DNA, the CDR3 is TGTGCAGTAGGGGGAGAGACCTACGAGCAGTACTTC. It specifies CAVGGETYEQYF. The complete variable domain, with remaining parts taken from reference TRBV30 and TRBJ2-7, reads SQTIHQWPATLVQPVGSPLSLECTVEGTSNPNLYWYRQAAGRGLQLLFYSVGIGQISSEVPQNLSASRPQDRQFILSSKKLLLSDSGFYLCAVGGETYEQYFGPGTRLTVT.

This chain joins TRBV19 and TRBJ2-4, with D perhaps TRBD1 (7 bases). CDR1 is LNHDA and CDR2 is SQIVND in the germline V gene (reference sequence). Trimming removed 2 bases from V and 3 bases from J, with 11 bases in between. The length of the CDR3 is 15 residues. CDR3 in amino acids: CASSIRQGGKNIQYF. In DNA form, the CDR3 reads TGTGCCAGTAGTATAAGACAGGGAGGCAAAAACATTCAGTACTTC.

This clone was observed a few times. The CDR3, as DNA: TGTGCCACCAGTGATCCAGGGGCCGTCGGCTACACCTTC. This translates into CATSDPGAVGYTF. The rearrangement joins TRBV24-1 to TRBJ1-2, with D possibly being TRBD1 (6 bases). The CDR3 runs to 13 residues. Trimming shortened V by 3 bases and J by 8 bases, and 12 bases separated the two germline ends. The germline V gene has CDR1 KGHDR and CDR2 SFDVKD.

This clone was seen a handful of times. This chain links TRBV5-6 with TRBJ1-2; TRBD1 is a possible D gene (6 bases). The CDR3 has 14 residues. Germline values: CDR1 SGHDT, CDR2 YYEEEE. Trimming took 1 base from V and 0 from J, leaving 7 bases between them. In DNA form, the CDR3 reads TGTGCCAGCAGCTTGCAGGGGCCTAACTATGGCTACACCTTC. Its translation is CASSLQGPNYGYTF.

The chain recombines TRBV30 with TRBJ1-1; a possible D gene is TRBD1 (6 bases). Trimming left V 0 bases short and J 8 bases short, with 19 bases between. This CDR3 has 15 amino acids. The germline gives CDR1 GTSNPN, CDR2 SVGIG (reference sequence). The CDR3 protein is CAWSVQGRGQMEAFF. CDR3 in DNA: TGTGCCTGGAGTGTACAGGGTAGGGGTCAAATGGAAGCTTTCTTT. The full variable domain, in which reference TRBV30 and TRBJ1-1 provide the parts outside the CDR3, is SQTIHQWPATLVQPVGSPLSLECTVEGTSNPNLYWYRQAAGRGLQLLFYSVGIGQISSEVPQNLSASRPQDRQFILSSKKLLLSDSGFYLCAWSVQGRGQMEAFFGQGTRLTVV.

This chain uses TRBV5-1 with TRBJ2-7; 8 nucleotides line up with TRBD1. V lost 4 bases, J lost 3 bases, and 6 bases stayed unmatched. CDR1 SGHRS and CDR2 YFSETQ come from the germline V gene. CDR3 length equals 14 residues. The CDR3 protein is CASSRTGLNYEQYF. The CDR3 nucleotides read TGCGCCAGCAGCCGGACAGGGTTGAACTACGAGCAGTACTTC.

V gene TRBV5-1 combines with J gene TRBJ2-3; 7 bases agree with TRBD1. The CDR3 runs 15 residues. V shed 0 bases, J shed 1 base, and the junction held 2 bases outside the gene matches. Per germline, CDR1 SGHRS and CDR2 YFSETQ. Here the CDR3 reads CASSLAGQGTDTQYF. The CDR3 nucleotides read TGCGCCAGCAGCTTGGCCGGACAGGGCACAGATACGCAGTATTTT.